A single sample is the source of the 6 T cell receptor beta chains below, sequenced in a study of CD8+ T cells in alopecia areata. Pooled cells of cutaneous lymph node origin were sorted on CD4, CD8alpha, NKG2D, NKG2ACE and other markers. It was cDNA, reverse transcribed from extracted RNA, that served as the sequencing template. Measured with immunoSEQ multiplex PCR; TCRdb has only the in-frame clones, and not every one. This sample comprises about 6,000 clones, none seen once only. The sample was CD8+ T cells sorted from a lymph node. The receptors derive from a C3H/HeJ mouse with alopecia areata. The strain's MHC: H2-k.

This clone was seen a few times. The listed genes are named as in mouse. The read terminates 4 residues before the CDR3 end, so the remaining end is supplied by the germline J gene. V usage is TRBV29 and J usage is TRBJ1-2; 9 nucleotides agree with TRBD1. V lost 0 bases, J lost 2 bases, and 1 base stayed unmatched. Germline lookup yields CDR1 MSHET and CDR2 SYDVDS. CDR3 length: 15 residues. Here the CDR3 reads CASSLSGQGNSDYTF. The part of the CDR3 DNA that was read is TGTGCTAGCAGTTTATCCGGACAGGGGAACTCC. The full variable domain, rest sourced from reference TRBV29 and TRBJ1-2, is DMKVTQMPRYLIKRMGENVLLECGQDMSHETMYWYRQDPGLGLQLIYISYDVDSNSEGDIPKGYRVSRKKREHFSLILDSAKTNQTSVYFCASSLSGQGNSDYTFGSGTRLLVI.

Worth noting for this clone: This clone may be a read error of a much larger clone one base away. Germline and genes: mouse. The read falls 4 residues short of the CDR3 end, and the missing part is taken from the germline J gene. This sequence joins TRBV29 and TRBJ1-2; D might be TRBD1 (5 bases). Germline values: CDR1 MSHET, CDR2 SYDVDS. The CDR3 spans 13 residues. CDR3 bases read: TGTGCTAGCAGTTGGGACTGGGGGGGC. Residues: CASSWDWGG. The whole CDR3 sequence reads CASSWDWGGDYTF.

This clone was observed at least ten times. All gene names here are mouse names. The read ends 4 residues before the CDR3 terminus; that terminus is restored from the germline J gene. The J gene is TRBJ2-7, the V gene TRBV13-3; 7 bases line up with TRBD2. V trimming: 5 bases; J trimming: 1 base; junction bases outside the gene matches: 3. The CDR3 contains 13 residues. Germline lookup yields CDR1 NNHDY and CDR2 SYVADS. The CDR3 bases that were read are TGTGCCAGCAGGCACTGGGGATCCTAT. Protein: CASRHWGSY. The entire CDR3 protein reads CASRHWGSYEQYF.

By proportion, this clone is medium-sized. Gene names and germline match the mouse. The read ends 4 residues shy of where the CDR3 ends; the end is completed using the germline J gene. V usage is TRBV13-3 and J usage is TRBJ1-2; perhaps TRBD1 as D (6 bases). CDR3 length: 13 residues. V was clipped by 3 bases and J by 4 bases, with 10 bases between them. Germline V lookup: CDR1 NNHDY, CDR2 SYVADS. The DNA read from the CDR3 is TGTGCCAGCAGTGGGAGAGGGGGCTCC. Encoded protein: CASSGRGGS. The entire CDR3 reads CASSGRGGSDYTF.

This clone was seen ten or more times. Germline and genes here are mouse. The missing CDR3 end, 4 residues past where the read stops, is filled in from the germline J gene. This chain connects TRBV13-1 to TRBJ2-7; TRBD2 matches 7 bases. V lost 0 bases and J lost 0; bases outside the gene matches: 3. Per the germline V gene, CDR1 is NSHNY and CDR2 is SYGAGN. The CDR3 contains 15 residues. The CDR3 loop reads CASSDVWGSSYEQYF. The part of the CDR3 DNA that was read is TGTGCCAGCAGTGATGTCTGGGGGAGCTCCTAT.

In regard to this clone: Any gene name here is a mouse gene name. The sequence runs out 4 residues before the end of the CDR3; the remainder is reconstructed from the germline J gene. V and J are TRBV12-1 and TRBJ2-1, with no clear D. V was trimmed by 1 base and J by 4 bases, leaving 7 bases between them. The CDR3 runs to 13 residues. Germline-derived CDR1 and CDR2 are SGHSN and HYEKVE. Partial CDR3 DNA: TGTGCCAGCTCTCTGGAGGGTTATGCT. Amino acid sequence: CASSLEGYA. The CDR3 reads in full as CASSLEGYAEQFF. Based on the CDR3 plus reference TRBV12-1 and TRBJ2-1, the full variable domain is DSGVVQSPRHIIKEKGGRSVLTCIPISGHSNVVWYQQTLGKELKFLIQHYEKVERDKGFLPSRFSVQQFDDYHSEMNMSALELEDSAMYFCASSLEGYAEQFFGPGTRLTVL.